The sequence of this T cell receptor beta chain was determined in a study of OX40 agonist ivuxolimab in advanced cancers. As for the study in general: With a range of roughly 20 to 80, age averaged approximately 60 years, and around 83% were male.

Prior autoimmune disease or systemic immunosuppression barred patients. With 3 bases removed from V and 2 bases from J, the gap between germline ends came to 1 base. CDR1 is KGHSH and CDR2 is LQKENI in the germline V gene. CDR3 length: 12 residues. Generated by immunoSEQ multiplex PCR, the TCRdb table keeps only in-frame clones and is missing some. This sample has about 79,000 clones; approximately 91% occur once, and the top ten carry approximately 7%. This chain connects TRBV18 to TRBJ2-2; no clear D gene. This material consisted of CD4+ or CD8+ T cells sorted from blood, taken in a trial of the OX40 agonist ivuxolimab. The TCR originated in an adult with an advanced solid tumor such as melanoma, head and neck, liver or kidney cancer. CDR3 amino acids: CASSPNTGELFF. In DNA form, the CDR3 reads TGTGCCAGCTCACCCAACACCGGGGAGCTGTTTTTT.